This TCR beta chain was identified during a study of blood T cell repertoires in COVID-19. Measured with immunoSEQ multiplex PCR; TCRdb has only the in-frame clones, and not every one. The data contain about 190,000 clones, roughly 86% of them seen just once; the ten biggest clones take up 20% to 25%. CDR1 LGHDT and CDR2 YNNKEL come from the germline V gene (reference sequence). V gave up 0 bases and J gave up 1 base, with 9 bases separating them. CDR3 length: 15 residues. This TCR was recovered from a woman between 40 and 55 years old in a cohort exposed to, infected with or recovered from COVID-19 (not recorded which). The chain has TRBV3-1 (or the pseudogene TRBV3-2) and TRBJ1-2, with D perhaps matching TRBD1 (6 bases). The sequenced material came from PBMCs or T cells enriched from blood (not recorded which). The CDR3 is CASSQETGYNYGYTF. Written as DNA, the CDR3 is TGTGCCAGCAGCCAAGAAACAGGGTATAACTATGGCTACACCTTC.